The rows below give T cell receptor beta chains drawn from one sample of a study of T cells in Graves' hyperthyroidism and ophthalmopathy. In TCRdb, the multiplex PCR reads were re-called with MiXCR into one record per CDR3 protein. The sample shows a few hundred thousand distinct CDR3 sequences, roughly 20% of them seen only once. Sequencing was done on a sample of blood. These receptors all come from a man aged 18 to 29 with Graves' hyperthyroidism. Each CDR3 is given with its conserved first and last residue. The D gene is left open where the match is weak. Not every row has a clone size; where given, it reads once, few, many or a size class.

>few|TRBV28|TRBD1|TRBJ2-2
CASSLPSRGRNTGELFF
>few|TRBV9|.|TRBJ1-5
CASSVDPNQPQHF
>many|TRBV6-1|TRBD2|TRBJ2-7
CASSIKGLAGVREQYF
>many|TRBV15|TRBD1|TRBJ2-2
CATSRVRGRSGELFF
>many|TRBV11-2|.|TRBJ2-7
CASSLRQSYERQYF
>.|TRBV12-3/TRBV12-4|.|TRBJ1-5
CASGSSGSGQPQHF
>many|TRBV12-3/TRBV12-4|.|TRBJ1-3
CASSLPSGNTIYF
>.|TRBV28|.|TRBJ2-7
CASRTGHSYEQYF
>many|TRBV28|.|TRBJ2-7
CASITSLHGEQYF
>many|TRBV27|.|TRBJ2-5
CASSDGTRPPTQETQYF
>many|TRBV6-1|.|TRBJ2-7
CASSEGRTYEQYF
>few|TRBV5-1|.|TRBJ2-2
CASRPSPGATGELFF
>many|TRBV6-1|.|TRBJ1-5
CAGVRRVTHF
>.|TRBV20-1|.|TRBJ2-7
CSARVQSGSYEQYF
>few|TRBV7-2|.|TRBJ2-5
CASSLALTRAETQYF
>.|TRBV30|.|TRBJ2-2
CAWQGYTGELFF
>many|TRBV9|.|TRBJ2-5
CASSVGNTLGTQYF
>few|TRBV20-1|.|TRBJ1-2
CSARDQSAGLRNYGYTF